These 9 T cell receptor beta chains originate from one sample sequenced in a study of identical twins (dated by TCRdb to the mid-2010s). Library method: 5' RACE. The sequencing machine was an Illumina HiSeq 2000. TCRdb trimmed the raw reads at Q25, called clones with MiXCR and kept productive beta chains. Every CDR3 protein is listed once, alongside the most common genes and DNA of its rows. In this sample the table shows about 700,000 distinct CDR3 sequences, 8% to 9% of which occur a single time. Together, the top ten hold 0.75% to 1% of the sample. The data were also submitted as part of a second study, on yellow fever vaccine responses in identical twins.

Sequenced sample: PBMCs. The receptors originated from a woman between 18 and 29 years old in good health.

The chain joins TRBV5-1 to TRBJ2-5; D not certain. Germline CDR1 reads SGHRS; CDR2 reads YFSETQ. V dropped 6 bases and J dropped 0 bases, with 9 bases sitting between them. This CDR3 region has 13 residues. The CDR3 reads CASKRAYQETQYF. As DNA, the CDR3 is TGCGCCAGCAAAAGGGCGTACCAAGAGACCCAGTACTTC.

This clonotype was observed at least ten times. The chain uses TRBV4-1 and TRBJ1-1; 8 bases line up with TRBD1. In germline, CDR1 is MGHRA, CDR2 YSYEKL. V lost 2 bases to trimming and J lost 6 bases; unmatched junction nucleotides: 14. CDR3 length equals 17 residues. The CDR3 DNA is TGCGCCAGCAGCCAACCCCGACAGGGGTTTGTTTCCCCTGAAGCTTTCTTT. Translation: CASSQPRQGFVSPEAFF.

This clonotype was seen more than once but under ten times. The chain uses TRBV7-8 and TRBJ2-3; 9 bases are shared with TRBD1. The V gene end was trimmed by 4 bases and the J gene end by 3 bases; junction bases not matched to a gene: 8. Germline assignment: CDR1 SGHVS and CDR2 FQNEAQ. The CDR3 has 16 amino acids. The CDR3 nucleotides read TGTGCCAGCAGCTCGAAACCGGGACAGGGTACAGATACGCAGTATTTT. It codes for CASSSKPGQGTDTQYF.

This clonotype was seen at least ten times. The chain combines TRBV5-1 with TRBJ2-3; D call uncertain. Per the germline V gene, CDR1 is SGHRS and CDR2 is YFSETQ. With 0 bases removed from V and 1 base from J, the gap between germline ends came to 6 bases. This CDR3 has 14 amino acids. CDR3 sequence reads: CASSLGHGTDTQYF. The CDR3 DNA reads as TGCGCCAGCAGCTTGGGACATGGCACAGATACGCAGTATTTT.

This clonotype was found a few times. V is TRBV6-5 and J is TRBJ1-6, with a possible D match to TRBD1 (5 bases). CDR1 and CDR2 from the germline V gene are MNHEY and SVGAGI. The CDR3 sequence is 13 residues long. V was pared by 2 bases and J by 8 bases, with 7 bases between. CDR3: CASSYGGDSPLHF. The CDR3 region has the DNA TGTGCCAGCAGTTACGGGGGTGATTCACCCCTCCACTTT.

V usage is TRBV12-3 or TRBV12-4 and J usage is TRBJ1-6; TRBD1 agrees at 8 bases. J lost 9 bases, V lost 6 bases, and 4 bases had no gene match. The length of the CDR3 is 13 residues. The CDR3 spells CASRLDRGSPLHF. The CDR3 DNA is TGTGCCAGCAGACTTGACAGGGGTTCACCCCTCCACTTT.

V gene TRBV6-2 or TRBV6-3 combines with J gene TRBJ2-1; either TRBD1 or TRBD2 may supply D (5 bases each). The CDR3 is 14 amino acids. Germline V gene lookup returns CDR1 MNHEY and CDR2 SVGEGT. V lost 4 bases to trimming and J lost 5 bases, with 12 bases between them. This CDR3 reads CASSSTGTNNEQFF. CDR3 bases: TGTGCCAGCAGTTCAACCGGGACGAACAATGAGCAGTTCTTC.

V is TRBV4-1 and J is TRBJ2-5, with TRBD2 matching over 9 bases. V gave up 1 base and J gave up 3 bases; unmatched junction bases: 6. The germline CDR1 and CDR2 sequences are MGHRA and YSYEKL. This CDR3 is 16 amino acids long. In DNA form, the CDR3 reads TGCGCCAGCAGCCAAGGCAGTAGCGGGGGTGAAGAGACCCAGTACTTC. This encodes CASSQGSSGGEETQYF.

The CDR3 loop is CASSETSGRLIDTQYF. In DNA, the CDR3 is TGTGCCAGCAGCGAAACTAGCGGGAGGTTAATAGATACGCAGTATTTT. The rearrangement joins TRBV7-9 to TRBJ2-3, with 12 bases lining up with TRBD2. The CDR3 covers 16 residues. After removal of 5 bases from V and 5 bases from J, the junction contained 8 bases not matched to a gene. Germline V gene lookup returns CDR1 SEHNR and CDR2 FQNEAQ (reference sequence). Using reference TRBV7-9 and TRBJ2-3 for the parts outside the CDR3, the full variable domain is DTGVSQNPRHKITKRGQNVTFRCDPISEHNRLYWYRQTLGQGPEFLTYFQNEAQLEKSRLLSDRFSAERPKGSFSTLEIQRTEQGDSAMYLCASSETSGRLIDTQYFGPGTRLTVL.